These 31 T cell receptor beta chains were sequenced from one sample in a study of blood T cell repertoires in COVID-19. Sequencing was performed with immunoSEQ multiplex PCR; in TCRdb, only in-frame clones are kept and a portion is missing. The table includes over 300,000 clones, around four fifths detected once. Sequenced input: peripheral blood. Receptor source: a woman aged 50 to 60 with acute or convalescent COVID-19.

This chain links TRBV11-3 with TRBJ1-1, with D perhaps matching TRBD1 (5 bases). Trimming cost V 5 bases and J 5 bases, with 12 bases left between them. CDR1 is SGHNT, CDR2 YENEEA, per germline. CDR3 length equals 13 residues. The CDR3 DNA reads TGTGCCAGCAGCCGGCGGGGGGGGACTGAAGCTTTCTTT. It yields the protein CASSRRGGTEAFF.

V and J are TRBV2 and TRBJ2-5, with 13 bases matching TRBD2. Germline lookup yields CDR1 SNHLY and CDR2 FYNNEI. The CDR3 consists of 16 residues. Trimming at V came to 6 bases and at J to 8 bases, leaving 12 bases not matched to a gene. CDR3 DNA sequence: TGTGCCAGCAGCCGGACTAGCGGGGGACCCCAGGCCACCCAGTACTTC. Translation gives CASSRTSGGPQATQYF.

This clone showed up many times. V is TRBV5-6 and J is TRBJ1-4, with 8 bases lining up with TRBD1. The germline V gene has CDR1 SGHDT and CDR2 YYEEEE. There are 17 residues in the CDR3. V dropped 2 bases and J dropped 4; count of bases not matched to a gene: 10. CDR3 DNA: TGTGCCAGCAGCTTAAAAAGCAGGGGGCAGTATAATGAAAAACTGTTTTTT. It yields the protein CASSLKSRGQYNEKLFF.

The gene calls are TRBV4-1 and TRBJ2-3; D is perhaps TRBD1 (6 bases). The CDR3 is made up of 13 amino acids. The V end was cut by 4 bases, the J end by 3 bases, with 8 bases between. CDR1 is MGHRA and CDR2 is YSYEKL in the germline V gene. The CDR3 loop is CASSLGATDTQYF. The CDR3 DNA is TGCGCCAGCAGCCTGGGGGCTACAGATACGCAGTATTTT.

The rearrangement links TRBV9 to TRBJ1-2, with 10 bases aligning to TRBD1. With 3 bases clipped from V and 2 bases from J, the junction kept 4 bases outside the gene matches. Germline CDR1 and CDR2: SGDLS and YYNGEE. CDR3 size: 15 residues. DNA of the CDR3: TGTGCCAGCAGCGACACGACAGGGGGCAACTATGGCTACACCTTC. It is translated as CASSDTTGGNYGYTF.

The V gene is TRBV7-3, the J gene TRBJ1-5; D possibly corresponds to TRBD1 (5 bases). CDR1 and CDR2 from the germline V gene are SGHTA and FQGTGA. V lost 5 bases to trimming and J lost 6 bases, with 11 bases between them. The CDR3 spans 13 residues. Here the CDR3 reads CASSLGQGQPQHF. CDR3 coding DNA: TGTGCCAGCAGCCTGGGGCAGGGTCAGCCCCAGCATTTT.

This rearrangement joins TRBV6-5 to TRBJ2-1, with 8 positions matching TRBD2. This CDR3 is built from 15 residues. Looked up from germline, CDR1 is MNHEY and CDR2 is SVGAGI. After removal of 6 bases from V and 4 bases from J, the junction contained 8 bases not matched to a gene. CDR3 sequence: CASSQAGVGYNEQFF. CDR3 bases: TGTGCCAGCAGCCAAGCGGGAGTGGGTTACAATGAGCAGTTCTTC.

J is TRBJ1-1 and V is TRBV27, with TRBD1 as a possible D gene (5 bases). Germline CDR1 MNHEY, CDR2 SMNVEV (reference sequence). The CDR3 is 14 residues long. V was trimmed by 3 bases and J by 6 bases, leaving 14 bases between them. The CDR3 sequence is CASSLNRQSPEAFF. The DNA for the CDR3 is TGTGCCAGCAGTTTGAATCGACAGAGTCCTGAAGCTTTCTTT.

V gene TRBV7-2 combines with J gene TRBJ2-7; D might be TRBD2 (6 bases). Deletions cut 2 bases from V and 0 bases from J, with 20 bases between. CDR1 SGHTA and CDR2 FQGNSA come from the germline V gene. CDR3 length: 18 residues. CDR3 sequence (DNA): TGTGCCAGCAGCTTATTAGCGGTGGAGAGTAACCCCTCCTACGAGCAGTACTTC. Its protein product is CASSLLAVESNPSYEQYF.

This clone was counted a few times. The rearrangement links TRBV30 to TRBJ1-6, with 7 positions matching TRBD1. CDR3 size: 14 residues. V trimming: 3 bases; J trimming: 9 bases; junction bases outside the gene matches: 8. The germline gives CDR1 GTSNPN, CDR2 SVGIG (reference sequence). This chain's CDR3 is CAWRADRATSPLHF. Here the CDR3 DNA reads TGTGCCTGGAGAGCAGACAGGGCTACTTCACCCCTCCACTTT.

This sequence joins TRBV24-1 and TRBJ1-1, with 7 bases matching TRBD1. The CDR3 covers 12 residues. Germline-derived CDR1 and CDR2 are KGHDR and SFDVKD. V shed 5 bases and J 4 bases; nucleotides not matched to a gene: 0. This chain's CDR3 is CATSGDSTEAFF. CDR3 DNA sequence: TGTGCCACCAGTGGGGACAGCACTGAAGCTTTCTTT.

The genes are TRBV2 and TRBJ1-6; D gene unclear. This CDR3 has 14 residues. Germline assignment: CDR1 SNHLY and CDR2 FYNNEI. Trimming took off 4 bases at V and 8 bases at J, with 12 bases between the two ends. CDR3 nucleotides: TGTGCCAGCAGTGGCCCTACTGTGGATTCACCCCTCCACTTT. Protein product: CASSGPTVDSPLHF. Supplemented by reference TRBV2 and TRBJ1-6, the full variable domain reads EPEVTQTPSHQVTQMGQEVILRCVPISNHLYFYWYRQILGQKVEFLVSFYNNEISEKSEIFDDQFSVERPDGSNFTLKIRSTKLEDSAMYFCASSGPTVDSPLHFGNGTRLTVT.

The chain links TRBV6-5 to TRBJ2-7; perhaps TRBD2 as D (5 bases). This CDR3 is built from 15 residues. CDR1 MNHEY and CDR2 SVGAGI come from the germline V gene. V was cut by 7 bases and J by 4 bases, with 20 bases left in between. The CDR3 here is CASTVKDAGEYEQYF. The CDR3 DNA reads TGTGCCAGCACCGTTAAAGACGCGGGCGAATACGAGCAGTACTTC.

This chain connects TRBV28 to TRBJ1-1; a weak D match, TRBD1 (5 bases). The CDR3 spans 14 residues. Germline V gene lookup returns CDR1 MDHEN and CDR2 SYDVKM. With 5 bases removed from V and 2 bases from J, the gap between germline ends came to 12 bases. As DNA, the CDR3 is TGTGCCAGCAGTCCTATGTGGGGCAACACTGAAGCTTTCTTT. This encodes CASSPMWGNTEAFF.

V and J are TRBV2 and TRBJ2-7; 9 positions match TRBD1. The germline gives CDR1 SNHLY, CDR2 FYNNEI. There are 14 residues in the CDR3. V shed 6 bases and J 4 bases; nucleotides not matched to a gene: 7. The CDR3 nucleotides read TGTGCCAGCAGGGTACAGGGGGCGATTTACGAGCAGTACTTC. Amino acids: CASRVQGAIYEQYF.

V gene TRBV5-1 combines with J gene TRBJ1-5; D may be TRBD1 (5 bases). Between the trimmed V and J ends, which lost 0 bases and 0 bases, there was a span of 19 bases. Germline CDR1 SGHRS, CDR2 YFSETQ. This CDR3 has 19 amino acids. The CDR3 DNA is TGCGCCAGCAGCTTGGAATTTACGAGACAGTTCTATAGCAATCAGCCCCAGCATTTT. Amino acids: CASSLEFTRQFYSNQPQHF.

This chain joins TRBV3-1 (or the pseudogene TRBV3-2) and TRBJ2-7, with D possibly matching TRBD2 (6 bases). The V and J ends lost 1 base and 0 bases respectively, with 10 bases between them. There are 15 residues in the CDR3. Germline values: CDR1 LGHDT, CDR2 YNNKEL (reference sequence). The CDR3 protein is CASSQAQTSSYEQYF. In nucleotides, the CDR3 is TGTGCCAGCAGCCAAGCCCAGACTAGCTCCTACGAGCAGTACTTC.

This chain links TRBV6-5 with TRBJ2-6; TRBD1 aligns across 8 bases. CDR1 and CDR2 (germline): MNHEY, SVGAGI. The trim removed 4 bases at V and 2 bases at J, leaving 1 base unmatched. The CDR3 contains 15 residues. The CDR3 DNA reads TGTGCCAGCAGTTTGGACAGGGCTGGGGCCAACGTCCTGACTTTC. This codes for CASSLDRAGANVLTF.

This clone has just one count. This chain links TRBV4-2 with TRBJ2-3, with a weak D call TRBD2 (5 bases). V dropped 0 bases and J dropped 4 bases, with 17 bases sitting between them. Germline lookup yields CDR1 LGHNA and CDR2 YNFKEQ. The CDR3 has 17 residues. The CDR3 DNA follows: TGTGCCAGCAGCCAAGAGGGCTCGCGAGGGAGCGCAGATACGCAGTATTTT. It translates to CASSQEGSRGSADTQYF.

This clone was counted once. V gene TRBV11-2 combines with J gene TRBJ1-2; possible D gene TRBD1, 6 bases. The CDR3 covers 15 residues. Germline lookup yields CDR1 SGHAT and CDR2 FQNNGV. Trimming removed 1 base from V and 8 bases from J, with 17 bases in between. The CDR3: CASSLGQVQGRGYTF. CDR3 nucleotide sequence: TGTGCCAGCAGCTTAGGACAGGTGCAAGGTCGAGGCTACACCTTC.

J is TRBJ2-1 and V is TRBV2, with no clear D. The CDR3 length is 14 residues. Germline lookup yields CDR1 SNHLY and CDR2 FYNNEI. Trimming stripped 7 bases from V and 7 bases from J, with 17 bases between. The CDR3 DNA reads as TGTGCCAGCAATCGAGTCACCTTGCATAATGAGCAGTTCTTC. Translating it yields CASNRVTLHNEQFF.

The CDR3 loop is CASSSTGGPETQYF. In DNA form, the CDR3 reads TGTGCCAGCAGCTCTACAGGGGGCCCAGAGACCCAGTACTTC. The chain recombines TRBV7-9 with TRBJ2-5; 9 bases match TRBD1. Germline loops: CDR1 SEHNR, CDR2 FQNEAQ (reference sequence). CDR3 length: 14 amino acids. The trim removed 4 bases at V and 4 bases at J, leaving 4 bases unmatched.

The chain joins TRBV12-3 or TRBV12-4 to TRBJ1-5; D possibly corresponds to TRBD1 (5 bases). Trimming pared 6 bases from V and 7 bases from J, leaving 13 bases between. The CDR3 contains 13 residues. The CDR3 DNA follows: TGTGCCAGCAGCCGTGACAGTGAGCAGCCCCAGCATTTT. Translation: CASSRDSEQPQHF.

The chain uses TRBV9 and TRBJ2-1; tentatively, D is TRBD1 (5 bases). Germline assignment: CDR1 SGDLS and CDR2 YYNGEE. This CDR3 has 17 amino acids. V was pared by 2 bases and J by 0 bases, with 15 bases between. The CDR3 region is CASSVDFGAHSYNEQFF. DNA of the CDR3: TGTGCCAGCAGCGTGGATTTTGGGGCCCACTCCTACAATGAGCAGTTCTTC.

V gene TRBV12-3 or TRBV12-4 combines with J gene TRBJ1-1; the D is unclear. The ends were cut back, 7 bases at V and 11 bases at J, with 14 bases in the middle. This CDR3 has 11 residues. The CDR3 here is CASTSGRAAFF. The DNA of the CDR3 is TGTGCCAGCACCTCGGGGAGGGCCGCTTTCTTT.

The chain links TRBV5-1 to TRBJ1-3, with D unclear. The CDR3 covers 15 residues. Trimming took 1 base from V and 1 from J, leaving 9 bases between them. Germline V lookup: CDR1 SGHRS, CDR2 YFSETQ. CDR3: CASSLSSSSGNTIYF. CDR3 in DNA: TGCGCCAGCAGCTTGTCGAGTTCGTCTGGAAACACCATATATTTT.

The chain recombines TRBV6-1 with TRBJ1-5; TRBD1 aligns across 8 bases. This CDR3 comprises 17 residues. CDR1 MNHNS and CDR2 SASEGT come from the germline V gene. Trimming at V came to 2 bases and at J to 6 bases, leaving 12 bases not matched to a gene. CDR3 sequence: CASSERGTGVGGQPQHF. DNA for the CDR3: TGTGCCAGCAGTGAAAGGGGGACAGGAGTCGGAGGTCAGCCCCAGCATTTT.

The genes are TRBV5-1 and TRBJ1-2; weak D call: TRBD1 (5 bases). CDR1 and CDR2 (germline): SGHRS, YFSETQ. Trimming removed 0 bases from V and 4 bases from J, with 13 bases in between. This CDR3 region has 15 residues. The CDR3 DNA sequence: TGCGCCAGCAGCTTGGGGGTTGGACAAGTCTATGGCTACACCTTC. Amino acids: CASSLGVGQVYGYTF.

The J gene is TRBJ1-1, the V gene TRBV7-2; D not resolved. Germline V CDR1 and CDR2: SGHTA, FQGNSA. The CDR3 runs to 14 residues. V shed 0 bases and J shed 1 base, with 6 bases lying between them. As DNA, the CDR3 is TGTGCCAGCAGCTTAGCGCCAGGGAACACTGAAGCTTTCTTT. The encoded protein is CASSLAPGNTEAFF.

This sequence joins TRBV3-1 (or the pseudogene TRBV3-2) and TRBJ2-1, with D perhaps TRBD2 (5 bases). Trimming shortened V by 4 bases and J by 9 bases, and 10 bases separated the two germline ends. CDR3 size: 12 residues. The germline V gene has CDR1 LGHDT and CDR2 YNNKEL (reference sequence). The CDR3 loop is CASSRTLGEQFF. For the CDR3, the DNA is TGTGCCAGCAGCCGGACTCTCGGTGAGCAGTTCTTC.

This rearrangement joins TRBV5-5 to TRBJ2-1; TRBD2 matches 7 bases. Germline-derived CDR1 and CDR2 are SGHKS and YYEKEE (reference sequence). Trimming at V came to 3 bases and at J to 5 bases, leaving 2 bases not matched to a gene. The CDR3 covers 13 residues. The CDR3 bases are TGTGCCAGCAGCTACGGGACTAACAATGAGCAGTTCTTC. Translation: CASSYGTNNEQFF.